Presented here are 22 T cell receptor beta chains from one specimen sequenced in a study of blood T cell repertoires in COVID-19. Clones were read by immunoSEQ multiplex PCR, and TCRdb kept only the in-frame ones, dropping some. The table lists roughly 74,000 clones, approximately 84% of them singletons. Source material: peripheral blood. These receptors were collected from a man in his sixties or seventies with acute or convalescent COVID-19.

The rearrangement joins TRBV6-2 or TRBV6-3 to TRBJ2-4; D is possibly TRBD1 (6 bases). The V gene lost 5 bases and the J gene lost 0 bases, with 26 bases spanning the gap. The CDR3 totals 20 residues. CDR1 MNHEY and CDR2 SVGEGT come from the germline V gene. The CDR3 DNA reads TGTGCCAGCAGTCCACTACCCAACAGGGTGGGGTTGAAAGCCAAAAACATTCAGTACTTC. It codes for CASSPLPNRVGLKAKNIQYF.

This sequence joins TRBV15 and TRBJ2-4; tentatively, D is TRBD2 (6 bases). The V end lost 0 bases, the J end lost 8 bases, and 14 bases lay between the germline ends. The CDR3 totals 15 residues. In germline, CDR1 is LNHNV, CDR2 YYDKDF (reference sequence). CDR3 sequence: CATSRDGASEYIQYF. CDR3 coding DNA: TGTGCCACCAGCAGAGATGGTGCTAGCGAGTACATTCAGTACTTC.

This chain uses TRBV5-6 with TRBJ1-4; D is uncertain. V was clipped by 4 bases and J by 7 bases, with 14 bases between them. This CDR3 comprises 14 residues. The germline CDR1 and CDR2 sequences are SGHDT and YYEEEE. Here the CDR3 reads CASSGGQSSEKLFF. The CDR3 DNA sequence: TGTGCCAGCAGCGGTGGGCAGAGTAGTGAAAAACTGTTTTTT. Looking up the rest from reference TRBV5-6 and TRBJ1-4 gives the full variable domain: DAGVTQSPTHLIKTRGQQVTLRCSPKSGHDTVSWYQQALGQGPQFIFQYYEEEERQRGNFPDRFSGHQFPNYSSELNVNALLLGDSALYLCASSGGQSSEKLFFGSGTQLSVL.

The V call is TRBV19, the J call TRBJ1-5, with D possibly TRBD1 on 6 matching bases. Germline assignment: CDR1 LNHDA and CDR2 SQIVND (reference sequence). The V gene lost 7 bases and the J gene lost 3 bases, with 16 bases spanning the gap. This CDR3 is 15 amino acids long. The CDR3 nucleotides are TGTGCCAGTACAGGGGCGACTACAATCAATCAGCCCCAGCATTTT. Residues: CASTGATTINQPQHF.

The V and J genes are TRBV19 and TRBJ1-5; D gene unclear. V lost 4 bases to trimming and J lost 5 bases, with 12 bases between them. The CDR3 covers 14 residues. The germline V gene encodes CDR1 LNHDA and CDR2 SQIVND (reference sequence). In nucleotides, the CDR3 is TGTGCCAGTAGTAGAGTCCAAAAACATCAGCCCCAGCATTTT. As protein: CASSRVQKHQPQHF.

V and J are TRBV7-9 and TRBJ2-1, with D perhaps TRBD1 (5 bases). The CDR3 totals 12 residues. V was cut by 2 bases and J by 9 bases, with 8 bases left in between. Looked up from germline, CDR1 is SEHNR and CDR2 is FQNEAQ (reference sequence). CDR3 region: CASSLKGLEQFF. In nucleotides, the CDR3 is TGTGCCAGCAGCTTAAAGGGGCTTGAGCAGTTCTTC.

The chain links TRBV6-5 to TRBJ1-1, with TRBD1 matching over 7 bases. Germline CDR1 reads MNHEY; CDR2 reads SVGAGI. V shed 2 bases and J 1 base; nucleotides not matched to a gene: 1. There are 14 residues in the CDR3. Here the CDR3 reads CASSYRQGNTEAFF. CDR3 bases: TGTGCCAGCAGTTACAGACAGGGGAACACTGAAGCTTTCTTT.

The V gene is TRBV5-4, the J gene TRBJ2-7, with unresolved D. This CDR3 contains 14 residues. CDR1 is SGHNT, CDR2 YYREEE, per germline (reference sequence). V lost 3 bases and J 6 bases, leaving 16 bases between the germline ends. CDR3 residues: CASSSGVPPSEQYF. The CDR3 DNA sequence: TGTGCCAGCAGCTCCGGAGTCCCCCCCTCCGAGCAGTACTTC.

This clone was observed a few times. V gene TRBV9 combines with J gene TRBJ2-1; the D gene is possibly TRBD2 (7 bases). Germline values: CDR1 SGDLS, CDR2 YYNGEE. This CDR3 has 15 amino acids. V was shortened by 0 bases and J by 6 bases, with 13 bases between the two germline ends. CDR3 residues: CASSVGPRGGNEQFF. The DNA for the CDR3 is TGTGCCAGCAGCGTAGGCCCGAGGGGGGGCAATGAGCAGTTCTTC.

V usage is TRBV19 and J usage is TRBJ2-1; TRBD2 aligns across 10 bases. With V trimmed by 5 bases and J by 6 bases, 10 bases remained unmatched. The CDR3 totals 16 residues. From germline, CDR1 is LNHDA and CDR2 SQIVND (reference sequence). Here the CDR3 reads CASSVRTSGATNEQFF. Written as DNA, the CDR3 is TGTGCCAGTAGTGTACGGACTAGCGGAGCCACCAATGAGCAGTTCTTC.

V gene TRBV5-1 combines with J gene TRBJ2-5; the D gene is possibly TRBD2 (6 bases). Trimming took 0 bases from V and 5 from J, leaving 11 bases between them. Germline lookup yields CDR1 SGHRS and CDR2 YFSETQ. This CDR3 contains 14 residues. CDR3 sequence: CASSLEGAGETQYF. DNA for the CDR3: TGCGCCAGCAGCTTGGAAGGTGCGGGGGAGACCCAGTACTTC.

V is TRBV11-2 and J is TRBJ2-1; D possibly corresponds to TRBD2 (7 bases). Germline V gene sequence: CDR1 SGHAT, CDR2 FQNNGV. V was cut by 6 bases and J by 10 bases, with 19 bases left in between. The CDR3 contains 14 residues. CDR3 protein: CASRKRGGTSEQFF. In DNA form, the CDR3 reads TGTGCCAGCAGAAAAAGGGGGGGCACCAGCGAGCAGTTCTTC.

The rearrangement uses TRBV30 and TRBJ1-6; D may be TRBD1 (5 bases). CDR1 is GTSNPN, CDR2 SVGIG, per germline (reference sequence). The CDR3 is 15 amino acids. Trimming removed 2 bases at V and 0 bases at J, with 8 bases between. This CDR3 is CAWSIQGSYNSPLHF. The CDR3 nucleotides read TGTGCCTGGAGTATCCAGGGCTCCTATAATTCACCCCTCCACTTT.

This rearrangement joins TRBV7-3 to TRBJ2-3; TRBD2 matches at 9 bases. Trimming took 3 bases from V and 2 from J; bases not matched to a gene: 6. Germline loops: CDR1 SGHTA, CDR2 FQGTGA. CDR3 length equals 16 residues. The CDR3 here is CASSLGLAGPTDTQYF. Written as DNA, the CDR3 is TGTGCCAGCAGCTTGGGTCTAGCGGGACCCACAGATACGCAGTATTTT.

This clone was detected once. The V call is TRBV2, the J call TRBJ1-4, with D uncertain. The CDR3 totals 13 residues. The V end was cut by 0 bases, the J end by 12 bases, with 11 bases between. CDR1 and CDR2 from the germline V gene are SNHLY and FYNNEI. In DNA, the CDR3 is TGTGCCAGCAGTGAAGCCCCCGGGAGAGAACTGTTTTTT. Translating gives CASSEAPGRELFF. The full variable domain, rest sourced from reference TRBV2 and TRBJ1-4, is EPEVTQTPSHQVTQMGQEVILRCVPISNHLYFYWYRQILGQKVEFLVSFYNNEISEKSEIFDDQFSVERPDGSNFTLKIRSTKLEDSAMYFCASSEAPGRELFFGSGTQLSVL.

This sequence joins TRBV7-3 and TRBJ2-5, with D tentatively TRBD1 (5 bases). V lost 5 bases and J lost 1, with 14 bases in between. The germline V gene encodes CDR1 SGHTA and CDR2 FQGTGA. This CDR3 has 15 residues. CDR3 bases: TGTGCCAGCAGCCCCCGGTGGGGCATCCAAGAGACCCAGTACTTC. As protein: CASSPRWGIQETQYF.

The chain couples TRBV10-1 to TRBJ2-7, with D perhaps matching TRBD2 (5 bases). Germline-derived CDR1 and CDR2 are WNHNN and SYGVQD (reference sequence). The CDR3 length is 13 residues. V was clipped by 4 bases and J by 5 bases, with 12 bases between them. The CDR3, as DNA: TGCGCCAGCAGTGCCCGGGATTGGCACGAGCAGTACTTC. It encodes CASSARDWHEQYF.

V is TRBV6-5 and J is TRBJ1-2; weak D call: TRBD1 (6 bases). Trimming removed 5 bases from V and 5 bases from J, with 18 bases in between. This CDR3 has 15 residues. Germline V gene lookup returns CDR1 MNHEY and CDR2 SVGAGI. The CDR3 region is CASSTQTGGRYGYTF. In DNA, the CDR3 is TGTGCCAGCAGTACCCAGACAGGTGGACGTTATGGCTACACCTTC.

The chain links TRBV5-4 to TRBJ2-3; D is perhaps TRBD1 (6 bases). Trimming left V 4 bases short and J 3 bases short, with 15 bases between. CDR3 length: 15 amino acids. Germline CDR1 is SGHNT and CDR2 is YYREEE (reference sequence). In DNA form, the CDR3 reads TGTGCCAGCAGCCTTGACAGGCGCGGGACAGATACGCAGTATTTT. This codes for CASSLDRRGTDTQYF.

CDR3 in amino acids: CASSPGGHNEQFF. CDR3 coding DNA: TGCGCCAGCAGCCCCGGGGGGCACAATGAGCAGTTCTTC. This chain uses TRBV5-1 with TRBJ2-1, with D maybe TRBD2 (7 bases). V was trimmed by 4 bases and J by 5 bases, leaving 10 bases between them. The germline gives CDR1 SGHRS, CDR2 YFSETQ. The CDR3 has 13 residues.

This clone came up once. This chain joins TRBV6-1 and TRBJ2-5, with 7 bases fitting TRBD1. V shed 1 base, J shed 5 bases, and the junction held 7 bases outside the gene matches. Germline V CDR1 and CDR2: MNHNS, SASEGT. The CDR3 contains 15 residues. CDR3 protein: CASSEVQGIRETQYF. Here the CDR3 DNA reads TGTGCCAGCAGTGAAGTACAGGGGATAAGGGAGACCCAGTACTTC.

This chain uses TRBV2 with TRBJ1-2; possibly TRBD1 for D (6 bases). Per the germline V gene, CDR1 is SNHLY and CDR2 is FYNNEI. V was trimmed by 3 bases and J by 8 bases, leaving 19 bases between them. The CDR3 spans 15 residues. CDR3: CASSDERGGVGGYTF. Here the CDR3 DNA reads TGTGCCAGCAGTGATGAGAGAGGGGGAGTTGGAGGCTACACCTTC.